This entry describes one T cell receptor (beta chain). Its antigen remains unidentified. Treatment denoted: oral pan-JAK inhibitor, 5-10 mg twice daily. This specimen comes from a study of CD8+ T cells in alopecia areata. About the study: For the treated group, dosing was oral tofacitinib at 5 to 10 mg twice daily. Overall study results and limits: Tofacitinib did not eliminate many expanded lesional clones from scalp or blood.

Trimming pared 6 bases from V and 3 bases from J, leaving 15 bases between. The CDR3 contains 14 residues. Germline loops: CDR1 SGHTA, CDR2 FQGNSA. Once RNA had been extracted, it was reverse transcribed into cDNA to act as the sequencing template. Assay used: immunoSEQ multiplex PCR; TCRdb lists only in-frame clones, some missing. The table shows 270,000 or so clones, with roughly 60% occurring only once. Specimen: CD4+ T cells sorted from blood, collected at week 24, from a patient treated with tofacitinib. The sequence derives from a human donor with alopecia areata. The chain combines TRBV7-2 with TRBJ2-7; weak D call: TRBD2 (6 bases). CDR3 DNA sequence: TGTGCCAGCAGTTTTTACCGGGGGTACTACGAGCAGTACTTC. Translation gives CASSFYRGYYEQYF.